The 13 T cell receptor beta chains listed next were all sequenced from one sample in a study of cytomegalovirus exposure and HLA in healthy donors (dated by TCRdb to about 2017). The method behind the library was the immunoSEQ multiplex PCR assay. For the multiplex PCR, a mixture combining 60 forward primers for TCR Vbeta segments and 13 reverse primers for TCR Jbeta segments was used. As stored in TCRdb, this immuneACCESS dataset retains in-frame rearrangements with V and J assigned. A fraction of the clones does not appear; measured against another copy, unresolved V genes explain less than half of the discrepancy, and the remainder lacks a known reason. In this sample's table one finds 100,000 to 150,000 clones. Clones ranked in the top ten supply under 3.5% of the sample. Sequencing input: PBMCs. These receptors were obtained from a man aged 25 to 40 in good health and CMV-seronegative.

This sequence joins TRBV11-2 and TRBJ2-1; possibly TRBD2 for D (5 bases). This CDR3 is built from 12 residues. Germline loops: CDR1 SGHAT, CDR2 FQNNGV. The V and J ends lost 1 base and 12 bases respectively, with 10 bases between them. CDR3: CASSLGTLGQFF. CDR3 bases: TGTGCCAGCAGCTTAGGGACTTTAGGGCAGTTCTTC.

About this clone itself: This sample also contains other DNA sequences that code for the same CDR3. CDR3 in DNA: TGTGCCAGCAGTCTGGAGTCGAACGAGCAGTACTTC. This sequence encodes CASSLESNEQYF. The rearrangement links TRBV6-6 to TRBJ2-7; D remains unclear. Germline CDR1 is MNHNY and CDR2 is SVGAGI (reference sequence). The CDR3 totals 12 residues. Trimming cost V 5 bases and J 5 bases, with 10 bases left between them.

CDR3 coding DNA: TGCGCCAGCAGCCAAGCAAAAACTAGCGGCATCTACGAGCAGTACTTC. This encodes CASSQAKTSGIYEQYF. The gene calls are TRBV4-3 and TRBJ2-7; 8 bases are a match to TRBD2. Germline CDR1 reads LGHNA; CDR2 reads YSLEER. V was clipped by 1 base and J by 3 bases; unmatched bases: 8. This CDR3 spans 16 amino acids.

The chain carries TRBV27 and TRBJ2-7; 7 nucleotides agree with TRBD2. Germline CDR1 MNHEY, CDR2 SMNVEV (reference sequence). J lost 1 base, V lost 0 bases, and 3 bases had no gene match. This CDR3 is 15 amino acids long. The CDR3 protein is CASSLSDGGSYEQYF. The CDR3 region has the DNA TGTGCCAGCAGTTTATCAGACGGGGGGTCCTACGAGCAGTACTTC.

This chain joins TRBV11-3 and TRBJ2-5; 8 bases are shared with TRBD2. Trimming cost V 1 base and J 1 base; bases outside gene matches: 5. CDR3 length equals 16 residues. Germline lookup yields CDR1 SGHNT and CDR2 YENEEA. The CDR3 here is CASSLGTSLGQETQYF. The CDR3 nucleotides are TGTGCCAGCAGCTTAGGGACTAGCTTGGGCCAAGAGACCCAGTACTTC.

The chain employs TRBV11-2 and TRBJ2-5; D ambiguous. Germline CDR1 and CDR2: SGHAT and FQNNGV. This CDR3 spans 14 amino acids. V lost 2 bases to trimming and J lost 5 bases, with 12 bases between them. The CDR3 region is CASSLLDVMETQYF. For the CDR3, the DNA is TGTGCCAGCAGCTTACTAGACGTTATGGAGACCCAGTACTTC.

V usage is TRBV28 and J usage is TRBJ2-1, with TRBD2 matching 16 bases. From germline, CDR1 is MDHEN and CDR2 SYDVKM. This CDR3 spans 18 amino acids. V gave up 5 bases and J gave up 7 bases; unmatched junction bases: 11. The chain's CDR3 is CASSDPPGTSGRGNEQFF. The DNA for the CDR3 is TGTGCCAGCAGTGACCCCCCGGGGACTAGCGGGAGGGGTAATGAGCAGTTCTTC.

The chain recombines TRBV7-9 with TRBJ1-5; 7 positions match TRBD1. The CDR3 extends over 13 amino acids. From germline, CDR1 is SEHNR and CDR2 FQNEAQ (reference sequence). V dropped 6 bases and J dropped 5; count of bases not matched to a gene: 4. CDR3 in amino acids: CASSYTGDQPQHF. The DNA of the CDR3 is TGTGCCAGCAGTTATACAGGGGATCAGCCCCAGCATTTT.

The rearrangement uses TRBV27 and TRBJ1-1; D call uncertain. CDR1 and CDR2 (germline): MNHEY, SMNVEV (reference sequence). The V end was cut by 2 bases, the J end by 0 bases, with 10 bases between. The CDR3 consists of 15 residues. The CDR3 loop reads CASSLTLRMNTEAFF. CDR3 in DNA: TGTGCCAGCAGTTTAACCCTGCGCATGAACACTGAAGCTTTCTTT.

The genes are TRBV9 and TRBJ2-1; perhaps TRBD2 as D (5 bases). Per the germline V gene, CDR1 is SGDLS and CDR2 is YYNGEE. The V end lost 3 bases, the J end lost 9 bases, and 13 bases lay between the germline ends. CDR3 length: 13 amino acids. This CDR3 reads CASSALLAGEQFF. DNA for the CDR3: TGTGCCAGCAGCGCCCTTCTGGCGGGTGAGCAGTTCTTC.

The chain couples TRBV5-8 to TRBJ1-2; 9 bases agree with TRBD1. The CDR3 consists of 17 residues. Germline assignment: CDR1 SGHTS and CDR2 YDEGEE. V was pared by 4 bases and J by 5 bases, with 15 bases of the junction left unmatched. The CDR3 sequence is CASSRTPGQGLSYGYTF. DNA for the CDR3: TGTGCCAGCAGCCGCACTCCGGGACAGGGATTGTCGTATGGCTACACCTTC.

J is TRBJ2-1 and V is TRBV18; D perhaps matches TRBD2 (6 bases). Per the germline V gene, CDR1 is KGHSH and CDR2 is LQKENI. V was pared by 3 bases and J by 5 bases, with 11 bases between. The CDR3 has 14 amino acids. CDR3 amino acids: CASSPQGGDNEQFF. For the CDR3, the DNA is TGTGCCAGCTCACCCCAGGGCGGGGACAATGAGCAGTTCTTC.

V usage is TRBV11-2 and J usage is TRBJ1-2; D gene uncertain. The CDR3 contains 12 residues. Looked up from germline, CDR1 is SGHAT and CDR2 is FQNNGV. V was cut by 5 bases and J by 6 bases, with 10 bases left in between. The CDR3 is CASSREQDGYTF. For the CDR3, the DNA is TGTGCCAGCAGCCGAGAGCAGGATGGCTACACCTTC.